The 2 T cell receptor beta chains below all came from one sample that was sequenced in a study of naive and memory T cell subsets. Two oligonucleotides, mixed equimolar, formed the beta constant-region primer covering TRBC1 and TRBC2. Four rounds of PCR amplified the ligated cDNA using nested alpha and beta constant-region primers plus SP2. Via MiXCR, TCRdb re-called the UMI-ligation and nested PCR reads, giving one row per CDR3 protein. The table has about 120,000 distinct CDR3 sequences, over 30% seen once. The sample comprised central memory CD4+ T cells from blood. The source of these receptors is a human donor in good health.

In DNA form, the CDR3 reads TGCAGTGCTGGACTCCGGGACAGAAAACCCACAGATACGCAGTATTTT. Translation: CSAGLRDRKPTDTQYF. The V gene is TRBV20-1, the J gene TRBJ2-3, with 7 positions matching TRBD1. CDR3 length: 16 amino acids. J was trimmed by 2 bases and V by 5 bases; bases with no gene match: 13. The germline CDR1 and CDR2 sequences are DFQATT and SNEGSKA (reference sequence).

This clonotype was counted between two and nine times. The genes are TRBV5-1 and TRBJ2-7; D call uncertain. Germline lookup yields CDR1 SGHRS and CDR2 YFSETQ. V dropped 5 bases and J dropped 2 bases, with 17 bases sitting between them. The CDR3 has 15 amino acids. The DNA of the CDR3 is TGCGCCAGCAGAGTAGACACGACACCGACCTACGAGCAGTACTTC. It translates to CASRVDTTPTYEQYF.